This T cell receptor beta chain appears in the sequencing data of a study of technical replicates of blood from several donors. Assay: immunoSEQ multiplex PCR; the TCRdb copy retains only in-frame clones and omits some. The sample includes about 76,000 clones, approximately 83% of them seen just once. This sequence originates from a human donor in good health. Some clones in this sample may be carry-over from other donors' samples. Sequencing was carried out using PBMCs.

Here the CDR3 DNA reads TGTGCCAGCAGTGGGTCTAGCGGGGGGGCTGTGGAGCAGTTCTTC. This codes for CASSGSSGGAVEQFF. The chain carries TRBV2 and TRBJ2-1; 12 positions agree with TRBD2. V dropped 4 bases and J dropped 10; count of bases not matched to a gene: 8. The germline V gene has CDR1 SNHLY and CDR2 FYNNEI. The CDR3 totals 15 residues.